This TCR beta chain was retrieved from a study of OX40 agonist ivuxolimab in advanced cancers. About the study: Patients undergoing dose escalation presented with hepatocellular carcinoma, melanoma, renal cell or head and neck cancer.

Only in-frame clones appear in the TCRdb table, and some are missing; sequencing was by immunoSEQ multiplex PCR. This sample carries tens of thousands of clones, 70% to 80% of them seen once, and the ten largest clones take approximately 10%. As regards this clone: Its antigen is undetermined.

The CDR3 contains 15 residues. Germline CDR1 reads MNHNY; CDR2 reads SVGAGI (reference sequence). The V end was cut by 7 bases, the J end by 1 base, with 14 bases between. Study-level points and caveats: In the 0.1 to 3.0 mg/kg range, CD4+ and CD8+ blood T cells had expanded clonally by week 6.

Exclusion applied to patients with autoimmune disease history or systemic immunosuppression. This TCR came from an adult with an advanced solid tumor such as melanoma, head and neck, liver or kidney cancer. The chain links TRBV6-6 to TRBJ1-5, with D tentatively TRBD1 (6 bases). The starting material was CD4+ or CD8+ T cells sorted from blood, obtained in a trial of the OX40 agonist ivuxolimab. The CDR3 loop is CASNPQGGSNQPQHF. Here the CDR3 DNA reads TGTGCCAGCAATCCACAGGGTGGAAGCAATCAGCCCCAGCATTTT.